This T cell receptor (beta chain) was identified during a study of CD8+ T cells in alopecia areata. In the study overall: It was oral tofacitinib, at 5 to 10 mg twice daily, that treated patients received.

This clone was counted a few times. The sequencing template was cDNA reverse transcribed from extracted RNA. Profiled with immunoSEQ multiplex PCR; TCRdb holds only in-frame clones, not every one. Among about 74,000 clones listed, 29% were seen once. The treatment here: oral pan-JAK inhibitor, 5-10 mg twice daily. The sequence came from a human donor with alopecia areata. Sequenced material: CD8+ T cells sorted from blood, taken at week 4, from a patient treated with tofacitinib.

The CDR3 coding sequence is TGCAGCGTTGAAGAAAGGGGGCGAGAGACCCAGTACTTC. Translation gives CSVEERGRETQYF. The V gene is TRBV29-1, the J gene TRBJ2-5, with 7 bases that match TRBD1. The CDR3 loop spans 13 amino acids. The germline V gene has CDR1 SQVTM and CDR2 ANQGSEA. The J segment lost 4 bases and the V segment lost 0 bases, leaving 2 bases of the junction unmatched.